These 30 T cell receptor beta chains came from one sample sequenced in a study of radiation and T cells in renal cell carcinoma. Time point described: blood 2 weeks post-SBRT. Documented treatment: 15 Gy SBRT to primary tumor, nephrectomy 4 weeks later. Sequencing was performed with immunoSEQ multiplex PCR; in TCRdb, only in-frame clones are kept and a portion is missing. The table lists 100,000 to 150,000 clones, approximately 85% of them singletons, with 5.8% in the top ten. Source: blood, taken from a patient whose treatment included radiotherapy and nephrectomy. These TCRs come from a man in his fifties with renal cell carcinoma.

This clone occurred once. The J gene is TRBJ2-3, the V gene TRBV5-4; D not certain. Germline values: CDR1 SGHNT, CDR2 YYREEE (reference sequence). Trimming took 1 base from V and 3 from J, leaving 6 bases between them. This CDR3 contains 13 residues. The CDR3: CASSLFSTDTQYF. In DNA form, the CDR3 reads TGTGCCAGCAGCTTGTTTTCGACAGATACGCAGTATTTT.

This chain joins TRBV5-1 and TRBJ1-3; possible D gene TRBD1, 5 bases. This CDR3 is 13 amino acids long. V gave up 3 bases and J gave up 4 bases, with 8 bases separating them. Germline lookup yields CDR1 SGHRS and CDR2 YFSETQ. In DNA form, the CDR3 reads TGCGCCAGCAGCTCTGGGGACGGAAACACCATATATTTT. It codes for CASSSGDGNTIYF.

The gene calls are TRBV6-5 and TRBJ1-3; a possible D gene is TRBD1 (6 bases). The CDR3 extends over 14 amino acids. The germline V gene encodes CDR1 MNHEY and CDR2 SVGAGI. The CDR3 loop is CTTRGQNTGNTIYF. The CDR3 coding sequence is TGTACTACTAGGGGACAAAATACTGGAAACACCATATATTTT.

The chain joins TRBV9 to TRBJ1-6, with D unclear. This CDR3 region has 16 residues. Per germline, CDR1 SGDLS and CDR2 YYNGEE. Trimming shortened V by 3 bases and J by 0 bases, and 10 bases separated the two germline ends. The CDR3 DNA follows: TGTGCCAGCAGCGCCCGCATGGACTCCTATAATTCACCCCTCCACTTT. Translated, it gives CASSARMDSYNSPLHF.

The J gene is TRBJ2-7, the V gene TRBV11-2; 7 bases line up with TRBD2. Trimming at V came to 5 bases and at J to 2 bases, leaving 9 bases not matched to a gene. Germline V gene data show CDR1 as SGHAT and CDR2 as FQNNGV. The CDR3 totals 15 residues. CDR3 nucleotides: TGTGCCAGCAGCACCTACCACGGACTAGCCTACGAGCAGTACTTC. Translation gives CASSTYHGLAYEQYF. Complete variable domain (other parts from reference TRBV11-2 and TRBJ2-7): EAGVAQSPRYKIIEKRQSVAFWCNPISGHATLYWYQQILGQGPKLLIQFQNNGVVDDSQLPKDRFSAERLKGVDSTLKIQPAKLEDSAVYLCASSTYHGLAYEQYFGPGTRLTVT.

The rearrangement joins TRBV29-1 to TRBJ2-3; 10 nucleotides align to TRBD2. After removal of 3 bases from V and 1 base from J, the junction contained 19 bases not matched to a gene. CDR1 is SQVTM and CDR2 is ANQGSEA in the germline V gene. The CDR3 consists of 20 residues. The CDR3 protein is CSVEEFGDTRTSGGTDTQYF. The CDR3 DNA sequence: TGCAGCGTTGAGGAGTTCGGCGATACCCGGACTAGCGGAGGCACAGATACGCAGTATTTT.

The J gene is TRBJ1-1, the V gene TRBV5-4; D remains ambiguous. Germline values: CDR1 SGHNT, CDR2 YYREEE (reference sequence). V lost 7 bases and J 0 bases, leaving 10 bases between the germline ends. The CDR3 sequence is 13 residues long. CDR3 nucleotides: TGTGCCAGCCGAGGGTTTATGAACACTGAAGCTTTCTTT. Its translation: CASRGFMNTEAFF.

The V call is TRBV5-1, the J call TRBJ2-1; 10 bases match TRBD2. The CDR3 has 15 amino acids. Trimming at V came to 1 base and at J to 5 bases, leaving 3 bases not matched to a gene. Germline V gives CDR1 SGHRS, CDR2 YFSETQ. As DNA, the CDR3 is TGCGCCAGCAGCTTGTTAGCGGGAGGAAACAATGAGCAGTTCTTC. Translating gives CASSLLAGGNNEQFF.

The V call is TRBV4-2, the J call TRBJ2-2; a possible D gene is TRBD1 (5 bases). The CDR3 is made up of 18 amino acids. The germline V gene encodes CDR1 LGHNA and CDR2 YNFKEQ. V was trimmed by 0 bases and J by 2 bases, leaving 16 bases between them. The CDR3 is CASSQEGLARANTGELFF. CDR3 DNA sequence: TGTGCCAGCAGCCAAGAGGGGTTGGCCAGGGCCAACACCGGGGAGCTGTTTTTT.

V and J are TRBV9 and TRBJ2-3, with D perhaps given as TRBD1 or TRBD2 (5 bases each). Germline-derived CDR1 and CDR2 are SGDLS and YYNGEE. There are 16 residues in the CDR3. Trimming removed 4 bases from V and 1 base from J, with 16 bases in between. The CDR3 DNA sequence: TGTGCCAGCAGCTCCACCTGGGACCTAGGCACAGATACGCAGTATTTT. Translating it yields CASSSTWDLGTDTQYF. The full variable domain, with the rest looked up from reference TRBV9 and TRBJ2-3, is DSGVTQTPKHLITATGQRVTLRCSPRSGDLSVYWYQQSLDQGLQFLIQYYNGEERAKGNILERFSAQQFPDLHSELNLSSLELGDSALYFCASSSTWDLGTDTQYFGPGTRLTVL.

The chain employs TRBV2 and TRBJ1-6; D perhaps matches TRBD1 (5 bases). The germline V gene has CDR1 SNHLY and CDR2 FYNNEI. With 8 bases removed from V and 13 bases from J, the gap between germline ends came to 15 bases. The CDR3 is made up of 12 amino acids. The CDR3 DNA reads TGTGCCAGCTCGACAGTCCCGAGCCCCCTCCACTTT. Its protein product is CASSTVPSPLHF.

V is TRBV6-5 and J is TRBJ2-7; D gene ambiguous. In germline, CDR1 is MNHEY, CDR2 SVGAGI. Trimming removed 0 bases from V and 5 bases from J, with 11 bases in between. CDR3 length: 14 residues. The DNA for the CDR3 is TGTGCCAGCAGTTACTCGAGCTTAGGAAACGAGCAGTACTTC. It is translated as CASSYSSLGNEQYF.

The CDR3 DNA is TGTGCCGGGGGACTAGCGGGAGTGGGCCACGAGCAGTACTTC. This translates into CAGGLAGVGHEQYF. V is TRBV6-1 and J is TRBJ2-7, with 14 bases identical to TRBD2. The V gene end was trimmed by 11 bases and the J gene end by 5 bases; junction bases not matched to a gene: 8. CDR1 MNHNS and CDR2 SASEGT come from the germline V gene. The CDR3 has 14 amino acids.

This clone was seen a few times. Here the CDR3 reads CASSIDEGAPNYGYTF. Written as DNA, the CDR3 is TGTGCCAGCAGTATCGACGAGGGGGCGCCTAACTATGGCTACACCTTC. The V and J genes are TRBV25-1 and TRBJ1-2; 7 bases line up with TRBD1. The junction had 9 bases not matched to a gene; V was cut back by 5 bases and J by 0 bases. The CDR3 covers 16 residues. Germline CDR1 and CDR2: MGHDK and SYGVNS.

The genes are TRBV19 and TRBJ2-3; the match to TRBD2 covers 9 bases. CDR1 is LNHDA, CDR2 SQIVND, per germline (reference sequence). After removal of 6 bases from V and 4 bases from J, the junction contained 5 bases not matched to a gene. This CDR3 contains 14 residues. CDR3 DNA: TGTGCCAGTAGCGCGGGGGGGCTGTCAGATACGCAGTATTTT. Amino acid sequence: CASSAGGLSDTQYF.

Worth noting for this clone: The conserved final phenylalanine or tryptophan is absent from the CDR3, which likely points to a read error. The DNA is left out, because the CDR3 cannot be placed on it with certainty; the CDR3 is given as TCRdb lists it. Here the CDR3 reads CASSPPCRAS. The V and J genes are TRBV18 and TRBJ1-2. A total of 10 residues make up the CDR3, ends included. From germline, CDR1 is KGHSH and CDR2 LQKENI.

The rearrangement joins TRBV28 to TRBJ2-3; D might be TRBD1 (6 bases). V was cut by 5 bases and J by 2 bases, with 11 bases left in between. Germline loops: CDR1 MDHEN, CDR2 SYDVKM. This CDR3 has 14 residues. This CDR3 is CASSRTADTDTQYF. CDR3 DNA sequence: TGTGCCAGCAGTAGGACAGCTGACACAGATACGCAGTATTTT.

This clone has just a few counts. V is TRBV7-9 and J is TRBJ1-1; TRBD1 might be the D (6 bases). V was clipped by 5 bases and J by 7 bases, with 11 bases between them. Germline loops: CDR1 SEHNR, CDR2 FQNEAQ (reference sequence). The CDR3 contains 12 residues. The CDR3 DNA reads TGTGCCAGCAGCCGAGGACAGAATGAAGCTTTCTTT. It encodes CASSRGQNEAFF. The entire variable domain, with the rest obtained from reference TRBV7-9 and TRBJ1-1, is as follows: DTGVSQNPRHKITKRGQNVTFRCDPISEHNRLYWYRQTLGQGPEFLTYFQNEAQLEKSRLLSDRFSAERPKGSFSTLEIQRTEQGDSAMYLCASSRGQNEAFFGQGTRLTVV.

The rearrangement links TRBV5-6 to TRBJ1-3; D uncertain. Germline CDR1 reads SGHDT; CDR2 reads YYEEEE. This CDR3 spans 15 amino acids. With 2 bases removed from V and 0 bases from J, the gap between germline ends came to 9 bases. The CDR3 reads CASSLIHSSGNTIYF. The DNA for the CDR3 is TGTGCCAGCAGCTTAATCCATAGCTCTGGAAACACCATATATTTT.

The chain has TRBV19 and TRBJ2-3; possibly TRBD2 for D (6 bases). The V gene's germline CDR1 is LNHDA and CDR2 SQIVND (reference sequence). Trimming pared 2 bases from V and 7 bases from J, leaving 13 bases between. The CDR3 consists of 14 residues. The CDR3 region has the DNA TGTGCCAGTAGTATACAGGTTGGCGGGAATACGCAGTATTTT. Translating it yields CASSIQVGGNTQYF.

This sequence joins TRBV4-3 and TRBJ2-3, with D possibly matching TRBD1 (5 bases). CDR3 length equals 17 residues. Per the germline V gene, CDR1 is LGHNA and CDR2 is YSLEER. With 1 base removed from V and 0 bases from J, the gap between germline ends came to 14 bases. The CDR3 sequence is CASSQVTGRASTDTQYF. For the CDR3, the DNA is TGCGCCAGCAGCCAAGTGACGGGCAGGGCTAGCACAGATACGCAGTATTTT.

The chain is built from TRBV7-4 and TRBJ1-1; D is undetermined. Germline lookup yields CDR1 SGHVT and CDR2 SQSDAQ. The CDR3 is 14 residues long. V was pared by 5 bases and J by 1 base, with 11 bases between. As DNA, the CDR3 is TGTGCCAGCAGCCTTAGTCCGGGGAACACTGAAGCTTTCTTT. Its translation is CASSLSPGNTEAFF. The full variable domain, rest sourced from reference TRBV7-4 and TRBJ1-1, is GAGVSQSPRYKVAKRGRDVALRCDSISGHVTLYWYRQTLGQGSEVLTYSQSDAQRDKSGRPSGRFSAERPERSVSTLKIQRTEQGDSAVYLCASSLSPGNTEAFFGQGTRLTVV.

This clone was recorded once. The chain is built from TRBV5-1 and TRBJ2-3; D may match TRBD1 or TRBD2 (6 bases each). Trimming stripped 7 bases from V and 1 base from J, with 10 bases between. The CDR3 is made up of 13 amino acids. CDR1 is SGHRS and CDR2 is YFSETQ in the germline V gene. CDR3 amino acids: CASARGGTDTQYF. CDR3 DNA: TGCGCCAGCGCAAGGGGGGGCACAGATACGCAGTATTTT.

V gene TRBV12-2 combines with J gene TRBJ2-5; TRBD1 reflects the table's D call only, with no check against the DNA. TRBV12-2 counts as a pseudogene. The CDR3 consists of 15 residues. CDR3 loop: CASPLTGENQETQYF. The CDR3 bases are TGTGCAAGTCCACTTACAGGAGAAAATCAAGAGACCCAGTACTTC.

The chain carries TRBV6-5 and TRBJ2-1; 9 bases line up with TRBD2. Germline V gene sequence: CDR1 MNHEY, CDR2 SVGAGI. The V segment lost 5 bases and the J segment 7 bases; nucleotides outside the gene matches: 9. The CDR3 is 15 amino acids. This CDR3 reads CASSNVAGVRNEQFF. For the CDR3, the DNA is TGTGCCAGCAGTAACGTAGCGGGAGTAAGGAATGAGCAGTTCTTC.

The V gene is TRBV29-1, the J gene TRBJ1-1; 10 bases are shared with TRBD1. The CDR3 spans 14 residues. Germline CDR1 and CDR2: SQVTM and ANQGSEA. With 1 base clipped from V and 3 bases from J, the junction kept 2 bases outside the gene matches. The CDR3 coding sequence is TGCAGCGTTGAAGGGGACAGGGGTGACACTGAAGCTTTCTTT. Residues: CSVEGDRGDTEAFF.

The chain is built from TRBV11-3 and TRBJ2-1; TRBD2 matches at 13 bases. CDR3 length: 15 residues. V trimming: 1 base; J trimming: 8 bases; junction bases outside the gene matches: 2. Germline V lookup: CDR1 SGHNT, CDR2 YENEEA. This chain's CDR3 is CASSLGTSGSDEQFF. CDR3 nucleotide sequence: TGTGCCAGCAGCTTAGGGACTAGCGGGAGTGATGAGCAGTTCTTC.

The V call is TRBV27, the J call TRBJ2-3, with D hard to call. V lost 4 bases and J lost 1, with 9 bases in between. The germline CDR1 and CDR2 sequences are MNHEY and SMNVEV (reference sequence). This CDR3 spans 14 amino acids. CDR3 region: CASSWRSRTDTQYF. In nucleotides, the CDR3 is TGTGCCAGCAGTTGGAGATCCCGCACAGATACGCAGTATTTT.

V and J are TRBV11-3 and TRBJ2-1; D remains unclear. CDR1 and CDR2 (germline): SGHNT, YENEEA. Between the trimmed V and J ends, which lost 5 bases and 4 bases, there was a span of 9 bases. CDR3 length: 13 amino acids. The chain's CDR3 is CASSPASYNEQFF. CDR3 nucleotides: TGTGCCAGCAGCCCGGCATCGTACAATGAGCAGTTCTTC.

The chain combines TRBV5-1 with TRBJ2-5; 7 bases are a match to TRBD1. The CDR3 has 14 residues. V trimming: 5 bases; J trimming: 1 base; junction bases outside the gene matches: 5. From germline, CDR1 is SGHRS and CDR2 YFSETQ. The CDR3: CASRSQGSQETQYF. CDR3 sequence (DNA): TGCGCCAGCAGGTCACAGGGGAGCCAAGAGACCCAGTACTTC.